A selection of T cell receptor beta chains follows, all from one sample in a study of T cell repertoires in aging, cancer and after chemotherapy. TCRdb ran MiXCR on the multiplex PCR reads and lists one entry per CDR3 protein. The sample holds fewer than 9,500 distinct CDR3 sequences, less than 65% seen once. The specimen was blood. The origin of the receptors is a human donor with a solid tumor. Both conserved end residues are part of each CDR3. The order of the fields is V gene, D gene, clone size, J gene, CDR3 protein, CDR3 DNA. D genes are given only for firm matches. For some rows the clone size is stated as once, few or many, or as a class when expanded; others skip it.

TRBV20-1	TRBD1	few	TRBJ1-1	CSASWDSSGPEAFF	TGCAGTGCTAGTTGGGACAGCTCCGGCCCTGAAGCTTTCTTT
TRBV9	-	-	TRBJ1-1	CASSSSWRNTEAFF	TGTGCCAGCAGCTCCAGTTGGAGGAACACTGAAGCTTTCTTT
TRBV27	-	few	TRBJ2-1	CASSLWQGTEQFF	TGTGCCAGCAGTTTATGGCAGGGTACTGAGCAGTTCTTC
TRBV7-2	TRBD1	once	TRBJ1-2	CASSSGTAYGYTF	TGTGCCAGCAGCTCTGGGACAGCCTATGGCTACACCTTC
TRBV19	-	few	TRBJ1-1	CASSRQVIHEAFF	TGTGCCAGTAGTAGACAGGTGATCCATGAAGCTTTCTTT
TRBV5-4	-	-	TRBJ2-1	CASSFKQGRWDNEQFF	TGTGCCAGCAGCTTCAAGCAGGGTCGCTGGGACAATGAGCAGTTCTTC
TRBV7-3	TRBD2	-	TRBJ2-7	CASREHGAGLVYEQYF	TGTGCCAGCAGAGAACACGGGGCGGGACTAGTATACGAGCAGTACTTC
TRBV5-6	TRBD1	-	TRBJ1-2	CASSPDRASWGYTF	TGTGCCAGCAGCCCCGACAGGGCCAGTTGGGGCTACACCTTC
TRBV27	-	-	TRBJ2-7	CATDQGCCEQYF	TGTGCCACCGATCAGGGGTGCTGCGAGCAGTACTTC
TRBV7-2	-	-	TRBJ1-2	CASSPDWGSDYGYTF	TGTGCCAGCAGTCCTGATTGGGGGTCAGATTATGGCTACACCTTC
TRBV5-1	-	-	TRBJ1-2	CASHWGYGYTF	TGCGCCAGCCATTGGGGATATGGCTACACCTTC
TRBV19	TRBD2	-	TRBJ2-7	CASSILSGYSYEQYF	TGTGCCAGTAGTATTCTTAGCGGGTACTCCTACGAGCAGTACTTC
TRBV14	-	-	TRBJ2-1	CASSQGLVMNEQFF	TGTGCCAGCAGCCAAGGTCTAGTTATGAATGAGCAGTTCTTC
TRBV15	TRBD2	-	TRBJ2-1	CATSILAAYNEQFF	TGTGCCACCAGCATACTAGCGGCCTACAATGAGCAGTTCTTC
TRBV7-2	-	medium-sized	TRBJ2-7	CASSLGAYEQYF	TGTGCCAGCAGCTTAGGGGCCTACGAGCAGTACTTC
TRBV6-1	-	-	TRBJ1-5	CASSDGSGRNLPQHF	TGTGCCAGTAGTGACGGGAGTGGTCGGAATCTGCCCCAGCATTTT
TRBV15	-	-	TRBJ1-1	CATSRDRTTPGAGNTEAFF	TGTGCCACCAGCAGAGATAGGACAACCCCGGGAGCCGGAAACACTGAAGCTTTCTTT
TRBV20-1	-	-	TRBJ2-2	CSARWGLSGTGELFF	TGCAGTGCTAGATGGGGACTCTCGGGCACCGGGGAGCTGTTTTTT
TRBV7-2	-	-	TRBJ1-1	CASSLTETEAFF	TGTGCCAGCAGCTTAACGGAGACTGAAGCTTTCTTT
TRBV19	TRBD1	-	TRBJ2-1	CASSMDGPGGNYNEQFF	TGTGCCAGTAGTATGGACGGGCCAGGGGGTAACTACAATGAGCAGTTCTTC
TRBV12-3/TRBV12-4	TRBD2	-	TRBJ2-3	CASSYVSGLAPVIDTQYF	TGTGCCAGCAGTTACGTGTCGGGACTAGCGCCTGTCATCGATACGCAGTATTTT
TRBV29-1	-	-	TRBJ2-7	CSVLGLLGRKVSYEQYF	TGCAGCGTTCTGGGTCTCCTCGGACGGAAGGTATCCTACGAGCAGTACTTC
TRBV6-1	-	-	TRBJ2-7	CASTATPWSSYEQYF	TGTGCCAGCACCGCGACACCATGGAGCTCCTACGAGCAGTACTTC
TRBV20-1	TRBD2	-	TRBJ2-7	CSARLAGGPYEQYF	TGCAGTGCCCGACTAGCGGGAGGGCCCTACGAGCAGTACTTC
TRBV19	-	few	TRBJ2-7	CASSRSSVSYEQYF	TGTGCCAGTAGTAGATCTAGCGTCTCCTACGAGCAGTACTTC
TRBV28	-	-	TRBJ1-2	CASSPPQNGYTF	TGTGCCAGCAGTCCCCCCCAAAATGGCTACACCTTC
TRBV7-3	-	-	TRBJ1-1	CASSYDQNTEAFF	TGTGCCAGCAGCTACGACCAGAACACTGAAGCTTTCTTT
TRBV10-3	TRBD1	few	TRBJ1-3	CAISAPSGRQGVQEASGNTIYF	TGTGCCATCAGTGCTCCGAGCGGCCGACAGGGGGTTCAAGAGGCCTCTGGAAACACCATATATTTT
TRBV30	TRBD1	-	TRBJ1-5	CAWSVLGRGGVRQPQHF	TGTGCCTGGAGTGTACTTGGCAGGGGGGGGGTTAGGCAGCCCCAGCATTTT
TRBV7-2	-	-	TRBJ2-2	CASSHPLTNTGELFF	TGTGCCAGCAGCCATCCACTAACGAACACCGGGGAGCTGTTTTTT
TRBV10-3	TRBD2	-	TRBJ2-3	CAITPREGGTDTQYF	TGTGCCATCACCCCGCGGGAGGGCGGCACAGATACGCAGTATTTT
TRBV20-1	-	few	TRBJ2-7	CSASKTAYEQYF	TGCAGTGCTAGTAAGACAGCCTACGAGCAGTACTTC
TRBV7-2	-	-	TRBJ2-7	CASSLGSGLGYEQYF	TGTGCCAGCAGCTTAGGTAGCGGCCTAGGCTACGAGCAGTACTTC
TRBV9	-	-	TRBJ2-6	CASSVDKTGANVLTF	TGTGCCAGCAGCGTAGACAAAACTGGGGCCAACGTCCTGACTTTC
TRBV19	-	-	TRBJ2-3	CASSILLSRDTQYF	TGTGCCAGTAGTATCCTACTTAGCCGAGATACGCAGTATTTT
TRBV28	-	-	TRBJ1-2	CASSQRANYGYTF	TGTGCCAGCAGTCAGCGAGCTAACTATGGCTACACCTTC
TRBV6-2/TRBV6-3	-	few	TRBJ2-6	CASSQRVSGANVLTF	TGTGCCAGCAGTCAACGGGTCTCTGGGGCCAACGTCCTGACTTTC
TRBV4-3	-	-	TRBJ2-7	CASSQDLLGGGYEQYF	TGCGCCAGCAGCCAAGATCTCTTGGGAGGAGGTTACGAGCAGTACTTC
TRBV19	TRBD2	few	TRBJ2-1	CASSMGGSYNEQFF	TGTGCCAGTAGTATGGGAGGGTCCTACAATGAGCAGTTCTTC
TRBV7-9	-	few	TRBJ1-2	CASSLVVSANYGYTF	TGTGCCAGCAGCTTAGTCGTGTCAGCTAACTATGGCTACACCTTC